These 19 T cell receptor beta chains came from one sample sequenced in a study of early T cells in non-severe SARS-CoV-2 infection. TCRdb passed the 5' RACE reads through MiXCR, listing each CDR3 protein once. Of more than 55,000 distinct CDR3 sequences in the sample, around 5.7% were seen once. This specimen consisted of whole blood, obtained at baseline. Receptors were obtained from an adult who was a healthcare worker with PCR-confirmed SARS-CoV-2 infection or an uninfected control (not recorded which).

This clonotype was counted between two and nine times. The rearrangement links TRBV20-1 to TRBJ2-3, with 10 bases matching TRBD2. With V trimmed by 4 bases and J by 2 bases, 3 bases remained unmatched. CDR1 is DFQATT and CDR2 is SNEGSKA in the germline V gene (reference sequence). This CDR3 is 14 amino acids long. DNA for the CDR3: TGCAGTGCTACGACTAGCGGGTACACAGATACGCAGTATTTT. The encoded protein is CSATTSGYTDTQYF.

This clonotype was recorded many times. The genes are TRBV19 and TRBJ1-2; TRBD1 aligns across 11 bases. V trimming: 5 bases; J trimming: 4 bases; junction bases outside the gene matches: 12. The CDR3 extends over 17 amino acids. Per germline, CDR1 LNHDA and CDR2 SQIVND (reference sequence). DNA of the CDR3: TGTGCCAGTAGTCCGCCGGGACAGGGGGTTCGTTCCTATGGCTACACCTTC. Protein: CASSPPGQGVRSYGYTF.

This clonotype has more than one count but fewer than ten. CDR3 residues: CASSPPPGQGYTDTQYF. The CDR3 nucleotides are TGTGCCAGCAGTCCACCCCCGGGACAGGGGTACACAGATACGCAGTATTTT. The chain joins TRBV12-3 or TRBV12-4 to TRBJ2-3, with 10 bases fitting TRBD1. The CDR3 totals 17 residues. The V segment lost 5 bases and the J segment 2 bases; nucleotides outside the gene matches: 10.

In its sample, this clonotype was seen many times. CDR3 loop: CASSSTDFSGANVLTF. The CDR3 DNA reads as TGTGCCAGCAGTTCGACAGATTTCTCTGGGGCCAACGTCCTGACTTTC. J is TRBJ2-6 and V is TRBV27, with D perhaps TRBD1 (5 bases). The CDR3 contains 16 residues. Trimming removed 4 bases at V and 0 bases at J, with 10 bases between. CDR1 is MNHEY, CDR2 SMNVEV, per germline (reference sequence).

The chain recombines TRBV28 with TRBJ2-3, with a weak D call TRBD1 (5 bases). The germline V gene has CDR1 MDHEN and CDR2 SYDVKM. This CDR3 has 17 residues. The ends were cut back, 4 bases at V and 3 bases at J, with 20 bases in the middle. CDR3 in DNA: TGTGCCAGCAGTTCCCCAAGGACGGTTCAGGGTACAGATACGCAGTATTTT. Translated: CASSSPRTVQGTDTQYF.

Ten or more counts support this clonotype. The V gene is TRBV9, the J gene TRBJ2-5, with 7 bases fitting TRBD2. The CDR3 consists of 14 residues. The junction had 0 bases not matched to a gene; V was cut back by 0 bases and J by 1 base. Germline assignment: CDR1 SGDLS and CDR2 YYNGEE. CDR3: CASSVGTSQETQYF. In DNA form, the CDR3 reads TGTGCCAGCAGCGTAGGGACTAGCCAAGAGACCCAGTACTTC.

This clonotype was picked up many times. The chain recombines TRBV28 with TRBJ1-1, with a tentative D call TRBD1 (6 bases). The V gene lost 2 bases and the J gene lost 1 base, with 17 bases spanning the gap. This CDR3 has 17 residues. CDR1 and CDR2 (germline): MDHEN, SYDVKM. In DNA form, the CDR3 reads TGTGCCAGCAGTTTAGTCAGGTGGGGGACATCGAACACTGAAGCTTTCTTT. Its translation is CASSLVRWGTSNTEAFF. The whole variable domain, remainder taken from reference TRBV28 and TRBJ1-1, is DVKVTQSSRYLVKRTGEKVFLECVQDMDHENMFWYRQDPGLGLRLIYFSYDVKMKEKGDIPEGYSVSREKKERFSLILESASTNQTSMYLCASSLVRWGTSNTEAFFGQGTRLTVV.

This clonotype was seen more than once but under ten times. This chain uses TRBV6-5 with TRBJ1-3; TRBD1 might be the D (5 bases). The V gene's germline CDR1 is MNHEY and CDR2 SVGAGI. V was trimmed by 6 bases and J by 0 bases, leaving 12 bases between them. This CDR3 spans 15 amino acids. The CDR3 loop is CASSPGPSSGNTIYF. The CDR3 nucleotides read TGTGCCAGCAGCCCGGGACCGAGCTCTGGAAACACCATATATTTT.

This clonotype was recorded many times. The chain employs TRBV28 and TRBJ1-5; D remains unclear. The CDR3 spans 16 residues. The V gene's germline CDR1 is MDHEN and CDR2 SYDVKM. V was clipped by 5 bases and J by 0 bases, with 14 bases between them. This CDR3 reads CASSPSGRDSNQPQHF. The CDR3, as DNA: TGTGCCAGCAGTCCCTCAGGACGGGATAGCAATCAGCCCCAGCATTTT.

This clonotype was observed at least ten times. J is TRBJ2-5 and V is TRBV7-3; D is unclear. V was clipped by 4 bases and J by 3 bases, with 9 bases between them. CDR3 size: 13 residues. The germline V gene has CDR1 SGHTA and CDR2 FQGTGA. CDR3 nucleotides: TGTGCCAGCAGCTCGGGTCAAAAAGAGACCCAGTACTTC. As protein: CASSSGQKETQYF.

This clonotype was observed many times. The chain recombines TRBV6-2 or TRBV6-3 with TRBJ1-1, with unresolved D. CDR3 length: 13 amino acids. Per the germline V gene, CDR1 is MNHEY and CDR2 is SVGEGT. Between the trimmed V and J ends, which lost 8 bases and 0 bases, there was a span of 10 bases. CDR3 protein: CASGLSLNTEAFF. CDR3 bases: TGTGCCAGCGGGTTAAGCCTGAACACTGAAGCTTTCTTT.

The gene calls are TRBV24-1 and TRBJ2-1; D ambiguous. The CDR3 runs 15 residues. CDR1 and CDR2 from the germline V gene are KGHDR and SFDVKD. Trimming stripped 7 bases from V and 5 bases from J, with 17 bases between. The CDR3 sequence: CATRKTPNTDNEQFF. The CDR3, as DNA: TGTGCCACCAGAAAGACCCCTAACACCGACAATGAGCAGTTCTTC.

This chain joins TRBV3-1 and TRBJ2-2, with no clear D. Trimming cost V 4 bases and J 2 bases, with 11 bases left between them. The CDR3 runs 15 residues. Germline V CDR1 and CDR2: LGHDT, YNNKEL (reference sequence). CDR3: CASSPKGLNTGELFF. CDR3 bases: TGTGCCAGCAGCCCCAAGGGCTTAAACACCGGGGAGCTGTTTTTT.

The chain couples TRBV6-2 or TRBV6-3 to TRBJ2-7; the D gene is possibly TRBD2 (5 bases). V was shortened by 2 bases and J by 4 bases, with 18 bases between the two germline ends. There are 16 residues in the CDR3. CDR1 and CDR2 from the germline V gene are MNHEY and SVGEGT. The CDR3 loop is CASSYAWRGKGYEQYF. CDR3 sequence (DNA): TGTGCCAGCAGTTACGCCTGGAGAGGGAAAGGGTACGAGCAGTACTTC.

The chain employs TRBV6-5 and TRBJ2-1; D unresolved. The length of the CDR3 is 17 residues. The germline V and J ends were trimmed by 0 bases and 3 bases, with 15 bases remaining between them. CDR1 and CDR2 (germline): MNHEY, SVGAGI. The CDR3 DNA sequence: TGTGCCAGCAGTTACTCGATGGGCGGAACCATCTACAATGAGCAGTTCTTC. It specifies CASSYSMGGTIYNEQFF.

This clonotype was picked up many times. This sequence joins TRBV29-1 and TRBJ1-2; D unresolved. V was shortened by 4 bases and J by 5 bases, with 14 bases between the two germline ends. Germline V gene sequence: CDR1 SQVTM, CDR2 ANQGSEA. The CDR3 has 13 amino acids. In DNA, the CDR3 is TGCAGCGTTGGTTCACAGAGAACTTATGGCTACACCTTC. Translating it yields CSVGSQRTYGYTF.

This clonotype was counted ten times or more. The chain has TRBV7-2 and TRBJ2-4; TRBD2 agrees at 10 bases. The CDR3 extends over 16 amino acids. Per germline, CDR1 SGHTA and CDR2 FQGNSA. V was pared by 5 bases and J by 7 bases, with 11 bases of the junction left unmatched. The CDR3 spells CASSPSSGLAWNIQYF. The CDR3 nucleotides read TGTGCCAGCAGCCCGTCGTCGGGACTAGCGTGGAACATTCAGTACTTC.

This clonotype was recorded many times. The rearrangement links TRBV18 to TRBJ1-1; tentative D call: TRBD1 (6 bases). V was trimmed by 11 bases and J by 1 base, leaving 17 bases between them. The CDR3 spans 14 residues. Germline assignment: CDR1 KGHSH and CDR2 LQKENI. This CDR3 reads CAFSPQGGNTEAFF. In DNA, the CDR3 is TGTGCCTTCTCACCACAGGGCGGGAACACTGAAGCTTTCTTT. The whole variable domain, filled in from reference TRBV18 and TRBJ1-1, reads NAGVMQNPRHLVRRRGQEARLRCSPMKGHSHVYWYRQLPEEGLKFMVYLQKENIIDESGMPKERFSAEFPKEGPSILRIQQVVRGDSAAYFCAFSPQGGNTEAFFGQGTRLTVV.

This clonotype was counted at least ten times. The rearrangement joins TRBV7-9 to TRBJ2-5; 11 bases line up with TRBD2. Germline assignment: CDR1 SEHNR and CDR2 FQNEAQ (reference sequence). Unmatched junction bases numbered 1, after V lost 3 bases and J lost 1 base. This CDR3 spans 15 amino acids. The CDR3 reads CASSFGLAGQETQYF. The CDR3 nucleotides read TGTGCCAGCAGCTTCGGACTAGCGGGCCAAGAGACCCAGTACTTC.